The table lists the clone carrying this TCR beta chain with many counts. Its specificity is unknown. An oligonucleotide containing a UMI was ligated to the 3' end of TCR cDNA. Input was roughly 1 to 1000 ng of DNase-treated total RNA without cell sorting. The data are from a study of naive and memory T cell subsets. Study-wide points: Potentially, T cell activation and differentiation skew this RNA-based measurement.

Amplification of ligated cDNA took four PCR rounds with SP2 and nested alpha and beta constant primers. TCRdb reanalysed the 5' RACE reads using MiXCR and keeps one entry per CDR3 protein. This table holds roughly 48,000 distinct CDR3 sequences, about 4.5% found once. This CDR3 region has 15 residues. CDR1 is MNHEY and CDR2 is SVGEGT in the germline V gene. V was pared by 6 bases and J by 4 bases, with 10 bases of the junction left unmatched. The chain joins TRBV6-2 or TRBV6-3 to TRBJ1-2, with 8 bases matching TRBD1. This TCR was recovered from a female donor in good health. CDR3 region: CASRRQGARGYGYTF. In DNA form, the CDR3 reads TGTGCCAGCAGGCGTCAGGGGGCGCGAGGCTATGGCTACACCTTC.